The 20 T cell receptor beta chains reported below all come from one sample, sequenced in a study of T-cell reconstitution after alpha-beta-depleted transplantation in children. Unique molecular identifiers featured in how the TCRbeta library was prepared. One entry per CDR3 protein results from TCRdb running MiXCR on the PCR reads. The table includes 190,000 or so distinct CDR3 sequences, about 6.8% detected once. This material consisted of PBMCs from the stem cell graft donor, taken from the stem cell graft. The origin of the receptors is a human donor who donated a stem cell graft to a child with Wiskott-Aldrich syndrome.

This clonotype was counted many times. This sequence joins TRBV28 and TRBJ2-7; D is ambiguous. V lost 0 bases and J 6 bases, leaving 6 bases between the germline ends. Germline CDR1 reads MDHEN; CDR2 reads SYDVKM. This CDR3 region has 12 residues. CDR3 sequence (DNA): TGTGCCAGCAGTTTATGGAGAGGCGAGCAGTACTTC. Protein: CASSLWRGEQYF.

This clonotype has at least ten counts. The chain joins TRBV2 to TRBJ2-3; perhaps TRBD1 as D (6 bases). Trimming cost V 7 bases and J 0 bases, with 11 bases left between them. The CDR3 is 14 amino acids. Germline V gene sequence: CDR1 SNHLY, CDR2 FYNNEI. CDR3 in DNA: TGTGCCAGCAAGAGGGGGATTAGCACAGATACGCAGTATTTT. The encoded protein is CASKRGISTDTQYF.

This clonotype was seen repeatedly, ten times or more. CDR3 sequence (DNA): TGCGCCAGCAGCTTGGGAGAGATGTACGAGCAGTACTTC. Protein sequence: CASSLGEMYEQYF. The chain employs TRBV5-1 and TRBJ2-7; D gene unclear. The CDR3 loop spans 13 amino acids. Germline CDR1 is SGHRS and CDR2 is YFSETQ. Between the trimmed V and J ends, which lost 0 bases and 4 bases, there was a span of 8 bases.

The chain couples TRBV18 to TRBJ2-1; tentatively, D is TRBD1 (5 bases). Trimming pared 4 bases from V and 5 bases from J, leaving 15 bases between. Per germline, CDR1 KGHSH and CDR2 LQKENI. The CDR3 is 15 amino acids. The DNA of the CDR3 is TGTGCCAGCTCACAGTTTCAGGGTGTCGACAATGAGCAGTTCTTC. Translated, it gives CASSQFQGVDNEQFF.

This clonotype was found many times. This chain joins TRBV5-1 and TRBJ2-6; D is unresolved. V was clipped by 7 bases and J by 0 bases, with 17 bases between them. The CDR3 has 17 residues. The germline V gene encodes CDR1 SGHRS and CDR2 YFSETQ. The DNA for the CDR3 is TGCGCCAGCGCCACCGGGCTTCCAAACTCTGGGGCCAACGTCCTGACTTTC. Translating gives CASATGLPNSGANVLTF.

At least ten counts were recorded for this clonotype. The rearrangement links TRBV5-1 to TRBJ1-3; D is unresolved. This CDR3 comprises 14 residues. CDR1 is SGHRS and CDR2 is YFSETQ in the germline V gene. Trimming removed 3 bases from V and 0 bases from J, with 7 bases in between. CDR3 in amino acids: CASSSGDSGNTIYF. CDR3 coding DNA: TGCGCCAGCAGCTCCGGAGACTCTGGAAACACCATATATTTT.

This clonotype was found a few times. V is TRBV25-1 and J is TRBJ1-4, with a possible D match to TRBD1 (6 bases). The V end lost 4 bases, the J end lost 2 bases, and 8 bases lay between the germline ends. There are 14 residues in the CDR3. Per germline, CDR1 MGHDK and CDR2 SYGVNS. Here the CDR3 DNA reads TGTGCCAGCAGTGTCAGGGGTACTAATGAAAAACTGTTTTTT. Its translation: CASSVRGTNEKLFF.

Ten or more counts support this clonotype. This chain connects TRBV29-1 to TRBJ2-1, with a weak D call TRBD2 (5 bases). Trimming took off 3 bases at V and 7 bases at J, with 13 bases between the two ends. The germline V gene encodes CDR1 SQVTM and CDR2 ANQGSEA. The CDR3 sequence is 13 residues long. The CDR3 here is CSVETGSRNEQFF. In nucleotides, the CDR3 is TGCAGCGTTGAGACGGGATCCAGAAATGAGCAGTTCTTC.

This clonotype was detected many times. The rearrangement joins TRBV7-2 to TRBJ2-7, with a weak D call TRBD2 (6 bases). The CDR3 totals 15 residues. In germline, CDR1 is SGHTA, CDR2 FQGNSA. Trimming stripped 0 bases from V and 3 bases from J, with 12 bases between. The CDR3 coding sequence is TGTGCCAGCAGCTTAGCGGAGGGACTTTACTACGAGCAGTACTTC. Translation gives CASSLAEGLYYEQYF.

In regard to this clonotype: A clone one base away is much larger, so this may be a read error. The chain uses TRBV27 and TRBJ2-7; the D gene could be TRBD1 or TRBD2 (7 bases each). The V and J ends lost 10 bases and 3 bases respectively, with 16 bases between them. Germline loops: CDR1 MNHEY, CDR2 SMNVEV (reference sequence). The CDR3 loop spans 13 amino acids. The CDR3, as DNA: TGTGCCATCAGCGGGACAGCCTACTACGAGCAGTACTTC. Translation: CAISGTAYYEQYF.

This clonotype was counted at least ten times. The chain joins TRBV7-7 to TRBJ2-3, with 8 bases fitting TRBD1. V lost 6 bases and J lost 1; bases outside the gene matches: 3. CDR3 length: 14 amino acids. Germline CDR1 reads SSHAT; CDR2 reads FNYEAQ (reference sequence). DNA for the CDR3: TGTGCCAGCAGTAAGGACAGGGGCACAGATACGCAGTATTTT. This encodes CASSKDRGTDTQYF. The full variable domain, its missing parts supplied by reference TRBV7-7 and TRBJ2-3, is GAGVSQSPRYKVTKRGQDVTLRCDPISSHATLYWYQQALGQGPEFLTYFNYEAQPDKSGLPSDRFSAERPEGSISTLTIQRTEQRDSAMYRCASSKDRGTDTQYFGPGTRLTVL.

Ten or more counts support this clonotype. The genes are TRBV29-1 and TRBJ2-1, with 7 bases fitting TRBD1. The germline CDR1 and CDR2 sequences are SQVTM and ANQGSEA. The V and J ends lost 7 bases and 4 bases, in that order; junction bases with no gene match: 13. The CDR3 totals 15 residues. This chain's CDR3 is CSALPTGRSYNEQFF. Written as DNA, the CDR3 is TGCAGCGCCCTCCCGACAGGGAGATCGTACAATGAGCAGTTCTTC.

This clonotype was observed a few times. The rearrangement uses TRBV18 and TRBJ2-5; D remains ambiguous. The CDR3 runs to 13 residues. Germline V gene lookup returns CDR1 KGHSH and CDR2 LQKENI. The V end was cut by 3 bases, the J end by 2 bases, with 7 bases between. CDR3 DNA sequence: TGTGCCAGCTCACCGACCCAACAAGAGACCCAGTACTTC. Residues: CASSPTQQETQYF.

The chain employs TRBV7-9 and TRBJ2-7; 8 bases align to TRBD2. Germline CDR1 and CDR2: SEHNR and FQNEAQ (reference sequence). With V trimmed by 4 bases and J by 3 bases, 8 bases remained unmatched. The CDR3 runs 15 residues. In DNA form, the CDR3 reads TGTGCCAGCAGCTCATCCGGGGGGGCACGCTACGAGCAGTACTTC. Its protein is CASSSSGGARYEQYF.

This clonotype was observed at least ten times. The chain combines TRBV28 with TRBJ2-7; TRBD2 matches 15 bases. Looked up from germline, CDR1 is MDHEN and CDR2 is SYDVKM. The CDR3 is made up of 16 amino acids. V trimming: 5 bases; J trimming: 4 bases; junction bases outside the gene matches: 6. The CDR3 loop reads CASSDPGTSGRYEQYF. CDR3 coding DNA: TGTGCCAGCAGTGACCCCGGGACTAGCGGGAGGTACGAGCAGTACTTC.

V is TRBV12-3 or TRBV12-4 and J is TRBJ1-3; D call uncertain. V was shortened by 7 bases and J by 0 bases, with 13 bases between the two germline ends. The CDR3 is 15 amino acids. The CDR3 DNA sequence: TGTGCCAGCACCCCCGGCGGGATCTCTGGAAACACCATATATTTT. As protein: CASTPGGISGNTIYF.

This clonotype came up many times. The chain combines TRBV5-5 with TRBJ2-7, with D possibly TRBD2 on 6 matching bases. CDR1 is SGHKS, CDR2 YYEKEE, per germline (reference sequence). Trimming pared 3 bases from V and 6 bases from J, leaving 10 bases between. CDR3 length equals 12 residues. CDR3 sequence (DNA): TGTGCCAGCAGCTCCATCGGGGGCGAGCAGTACTTC. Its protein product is CASSSIGGEQYF.

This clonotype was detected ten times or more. CDR3 residues: CSAGQGRGETQYF. The CDR3 nucleotides are TGCAGCGCGGGACAGGGAAGAGGAGAGACCCAGTACTTC. This chain joins TRBV29-1 and TRBJ2-5; 9 bases are a match to TRBD1. The CDR3 has 13 amino acids. CDR1 and CDR2 from the germline V gene are SQVTM and ANQGSEA. V lost 7 bases, J lost 4 bases, and 7 bases stayed unmatched.

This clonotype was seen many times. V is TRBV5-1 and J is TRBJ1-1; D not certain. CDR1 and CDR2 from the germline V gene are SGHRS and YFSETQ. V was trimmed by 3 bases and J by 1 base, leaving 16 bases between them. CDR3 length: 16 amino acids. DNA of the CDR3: TGCGCCAGCAGCTACTTCTCGAGTTCCACGAACACTGAAGCTTTCTTT. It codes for CASSYFSSSTNTEAFF.

Written as DNA, the CDR3 is TGTGCCAGCAGCCAAGCCCGCTACAATGAGCAGTTCTTC. It encodes CASSQARYNEQFF. The rearrangement joins TRBV14 to TRBJ2-1; no firm D call. In germline, CDR1 is SGHDN, CDR2 FVKESK. This CDR3 is 13 amino acids long. V was trimmed by 1 base and J by 3 bases, leaving 4 bases between them.